This T cell receptor beta chain was recovered during a study of blood T cell repertoires in COVID-19 (dated by TCRdb to between 2020 and 2021). About the study as a whole: Samples from collaborators originated in the United States, Italy and Spain and spanned both the acute and convalescent phases of COVID-19. Where available, HLA class I and class II types were obtained from metadata supplied by the sample provider rather than from assay-based typing. The sample metadata nearly always contained a de-identified subject ID, COVID-19 status, age in years and sex. A freely available public database, intended as a resource for researchers studying the immune response to SARS-CoV-2, is where the repertoires were released. Subjects who had been exposed to COVID-19, were actively infected with it, or had recovered from it provided the deeply sampled blood TCRbeta repertoires that made up the dataset. The material from the prospective study consisted of cDNA or gDNA derived from T cells, B-cell-depleted T cells, or PBMCs. Samples were obtained from the ongoing ImmuneRACE study (first 160 participants) and from 1,254 subjects provided by 6 global collaborators.

According to the germline V gene, CDR1 reads KGHSH and CDR2 reads LQKENI. The cysteine opens and the phenylalanine closes a CDR3 of 17 amino acids. CDR3 DNA is the only sequence kept; it has 51 bases, read in frame from the first base. Trimming takes 2 bases from V and 1 base from J, and the germline ends sit 15 bases apart. Overall results and qualifications from the work: The amount of clinical and demographic metadata varied by source and participant and was provided uncurated.

Whole blood was collected in K2EDTA tubes by collaborating institutions according to the institutions' own protocols. For TCRbeta analysis, collaborators shipped samples as frozen whole blood, isolated PBMCs, or DNA extracted from either of those sample types. TCRbeta CDR3 regions were amplified from genomic DNA using the immunoSEQ Assay, a bias-controlled multiplex PCR. Per the authors' processing: Nucleated cell counts per sample were estimated from amplification of reference gene primers within the assay. To quantify the absolute abundance of each unique TCRbeta CDR3 rearrangement, sequence reads were collapsed and filtered. For each sample, productive Simpson clonality was calculated as the square root of Simpson's diversity index across productive rearrangements. This immuneACCESS table, as held by TCRdb, lists in-frame sequences with V and J called but not all clones. Of the missing ones, under half trace to an unresolved V gene in checked studies; the others have no known cause. V, J and clone size derive from that table, while D and trimming were established from the DNA sequence. This sample is represented by some 72,000 clones; about 89% of them were singletons. The leading ten clones occupy around 4.5% of the sample.

This clone was seen once. Its target antigen remains unknown. Base qualities are missing; no much larger clone stands one base away. The clonotype comes from a man in his forties or fifties with active or convalescent COVID-19. The chain is encoded by TRBV18 joined to TRBJ1-5; TRBD1 is a weak D gene call, 5 bases matching. The sequencing sample was made of peripheral blood. The DNA sequence follows: TGTGCCAGCTCACCAGGGGCCGGTGCAGTAAGCAATCAGCCCCAGCATTTT. It translates to CASSPGAGAVSNQPQHF.